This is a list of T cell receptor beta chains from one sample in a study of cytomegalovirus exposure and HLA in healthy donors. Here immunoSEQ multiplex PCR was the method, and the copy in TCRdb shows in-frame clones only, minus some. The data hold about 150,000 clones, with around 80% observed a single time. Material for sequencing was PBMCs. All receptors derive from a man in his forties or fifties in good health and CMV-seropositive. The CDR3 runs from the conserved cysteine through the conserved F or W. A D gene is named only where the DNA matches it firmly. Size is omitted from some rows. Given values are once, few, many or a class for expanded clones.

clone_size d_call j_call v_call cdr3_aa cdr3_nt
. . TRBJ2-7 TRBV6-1 CASNEVTYEQYF TGTGCCAGCAACGAGGTGACCTACGAGCAGTACTTC
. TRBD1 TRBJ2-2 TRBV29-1 CSVAQQGARGGELFF TGCAGCGTGGCTCAACAGGGGGCTAGAGGCGGGGAGCTGTTTTTT
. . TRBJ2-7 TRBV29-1 CSASGHGTYEQYF TGCAGCGCTTCGGGACACGGGACCTACGAGCAGTACTTC
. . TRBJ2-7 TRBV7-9 CASSFFPLGPASYEQYF TGTGCCAGCAGCTTCTTTCCCCTGGGGCCGGCCTCCTACGAGCAGTACTTC
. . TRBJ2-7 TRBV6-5 CASSYVGSSYEQYF TGTGCCAGCAGTTACGTCGGTAGCTCCTACGAGCAGTACTTC
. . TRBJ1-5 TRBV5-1 CASSREGGNNGPQHF TGCGCCAGCAGCAGGGAGGGGGGAAACAATGGGCCCCAGCATTTT
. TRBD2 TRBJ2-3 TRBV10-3 CAISEASGSGADTQYF TGTGCCATCAGTGAGGCTAGCGGGAGCGGGGCAGATACGCAGTATTTT
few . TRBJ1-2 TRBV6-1 CASSESLWGGGYTF TGTGCCAGCAGTGAAAGTTTATGGGGGGGAGGCTACACCTTC
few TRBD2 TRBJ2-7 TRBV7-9 CASSSWTSGFYEQYF TGTGCCAGCAGCTCGTGGACTAGCGGTTTTTACGAGCAGTACTTC
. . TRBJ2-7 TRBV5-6 CASSSVPGLSYEQYF TGTGCCAGCAGCTCAGTTCCGGGTTTATCCTACGAGCAGTACTTC
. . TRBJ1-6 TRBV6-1 CASSESQAPPLHF TGTGCCAGCAGTGAATCACAGGCGCCACCCCTCCACTTT
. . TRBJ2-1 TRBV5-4 CASSLETTYNEQFF TGTGCCAGCAGCTTGGAGACTACGTACAATGAGCAGTTCTTC
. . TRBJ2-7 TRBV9 CASSVDRVPREQYF TGTGCCAGCAGCGTAGACAGAGTTCCCCGCGAGCAGTACTTC
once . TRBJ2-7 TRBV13 CASSLIGRPYEQYF TGTGCCAGCAGCCTCATAGGGAGACCCTACGAGCAGTACTTC
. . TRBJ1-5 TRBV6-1 CASSSEGVQPQHF TGTGCCAGCAGTTCAGAGGGGGTACAGCCCCAGCATTTT
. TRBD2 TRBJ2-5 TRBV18 CASSPSMVAGGPAETQYF TGTGCCAGCTCACCTTCGATGGTAGCGGGAGGGCCTGCGGAGACCCAGTACTTC
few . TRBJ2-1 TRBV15 CATSRDRRGTYNEQFF TGTGCCACCAGCAGAGACCGCAGGGGTACCTACAATGAGCAGTTCTTC
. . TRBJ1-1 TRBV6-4 CASRATDSTEAFF TGTGCCAGCAGGGCTACAGACAGCACTGAAGCTTTCTTT
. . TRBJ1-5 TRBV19 CASSIDYQPQHF TGTGCCAGTAGTATTGACTATCAGCCCCAGCATTTT
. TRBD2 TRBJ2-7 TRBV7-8 CASSFRSGSGNVHYEQYF TGTGCCAGCAGCTTTCGGAGCGGGAGCGGTAACGTCCACTACGAGCAGTACTTC
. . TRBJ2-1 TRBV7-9 CASSLVDSAYNEQFF TGTGCCAGCAGCTTAGTGGACTCGGCCTACAATGAGCAGTTCTTC
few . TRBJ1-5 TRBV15 CATSRDRVGQPQHF TGTGCCACCAGCAGAGACAGGGTCGGGCAGCCCCAGCATTTT
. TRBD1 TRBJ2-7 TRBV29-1 CSVDGTGYEQYF TGCAGCGTTGACGGGACAGGGTACGAGCAGTACTTC
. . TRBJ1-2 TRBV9 CASSVGPSPGRGSVYGYTF TGTGCCAGCAGCGTAGGGCCTTCCCCTGGGAGGGGCAGCGTATATGGCTACACCTTC
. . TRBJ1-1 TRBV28 CASSGGAGRGTEAFF TGTGCCAGCAGCGGGGGGGCAGGGAGGGGCACTGAAGCTTTCTTT
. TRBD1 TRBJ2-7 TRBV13 CASSGTGESYEQYF TGTGCCAGCAGCGGGACAGGGGAATCCTACGAGCAGTACTTC
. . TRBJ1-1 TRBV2 CASRDNHDTEAFF TGTGCCAGTCGTGACAACCATGACACTGAAGCTTTCTTT
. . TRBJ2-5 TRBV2 CATEAGRQETQYF TGTGCCACGGAGGCGGGTCGCCAAGAGACCCAGTACTTC
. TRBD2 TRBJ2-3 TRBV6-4 CASSDGTSGSTDTQYF TGTGCCAGCAGTGACGGGACTAGCGGGAGCACAGATACGCAGTATTTT
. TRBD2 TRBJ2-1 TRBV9 CASSAGLAGRSYNEQFF TGTGCCAGCAGCGCCGGACTAGCGGGACGCTCCTACAATGAGCAGTTCTTC
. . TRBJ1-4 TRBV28 CASSEAPLNEKLFF TGTGCCAGCAGCGAGGCGCCCCTGAATGAAAAACTGTTTTTT
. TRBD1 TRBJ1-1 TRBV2 CASRYRGEGEAFF TGTGCCAGCAGGTACAGGGGAGAGGGTGAAGCTTTCTTT
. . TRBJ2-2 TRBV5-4 CASSPPTGTTGELFF TGTGCCAGCAGTCCCCCGACGGGAACTACCGGGGAGCTGTTTTTT
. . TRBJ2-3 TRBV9 CASSEQGLDTQYF TGTGCCAGCAGCGAGCAGGGCCTGGATACGCAGTATTTT
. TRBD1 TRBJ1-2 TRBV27 CASSPRTGLGYTF TGTGCCAGCAGTCCCCGGACAGGGCTTGGCTACACCTTC
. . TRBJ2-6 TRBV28 CASSFSSGANGLTF TGTGCCAGCAGTTTCTCCTCTGGGGCCAACGGCCTGACTTTC
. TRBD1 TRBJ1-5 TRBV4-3 CASSQEAGGSGNQPQHF TGCGCCAGCAGCCAAGAAGCAGGGGGAAGTGGCAATCAGCCCCAGCATTTT
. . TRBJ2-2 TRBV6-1 CASTQGGHTGELFF TGTGCCAGCACCCAGGGGGGCCACACCGGGGAGCTGTTTTTT
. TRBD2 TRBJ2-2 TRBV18 CASPSGASSGTGELFF TGTGCCAGCCCTAGCGGGGCCTCGTCGGGCACCGGGGAGCTGTTTTTT
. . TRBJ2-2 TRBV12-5 CASGYPSQGADTGELFF TGTGCTAGTGGTTACCCCTCACAGGGTGCGGACACCGGGGAGCTGTTTTTT
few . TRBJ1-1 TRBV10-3 CASRTAQNTEAFF TGTGCCTCAAGGACAGCCCAGAACACTGAAGCTTTCTTT
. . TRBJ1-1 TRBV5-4 CASRVQSNTEAFF TGTGCCAGCAGGGTCCAGTCGAACACTGAAGCTTTCTTT
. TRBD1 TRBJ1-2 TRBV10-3 CATPTGTGYGYTF TGTGCCACCCCTACCGGGACAGGGTATGGCTACACCTTC
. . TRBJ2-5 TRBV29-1 CSVEGTGVKETQYF TGCAGCGTTGAGGGTACGGGAGTGAAAGAGACCCAGTACTTC
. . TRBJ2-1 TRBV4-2 CASSHRGQTTDEQFF TGTGCCAGCAGCCACCGAGGACAGACGACGGATGAGCAGTTCTTC
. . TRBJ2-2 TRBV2 CASSGEFTGELFF TGTGCCAGCAGTGGGGAGTTTACCGGGGAGCTGTTTTTT
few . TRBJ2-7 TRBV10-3 CAISATGSYEQYF TGTGCCATCAGTGCGACAGGCTCCTACGAGCAGTACTTC
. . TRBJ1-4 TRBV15 CATSRTYRVSATNEKLFF TGTGCCACCAGCAGAACATACAGAGTATCTGCAACTAATGAAAAACTGTTTTTT
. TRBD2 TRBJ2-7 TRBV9 CASSVGRGGYEQYF TGTGCCAGCAGCGTAGGGCGCGGGGGTTACGAGCAGTACTTC
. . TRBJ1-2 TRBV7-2 CASSPGLGYTF TGTGCCAGCAGTCCGGGGTTGGGGTACACCTTC
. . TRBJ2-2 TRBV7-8 CAQGFAGELFF TGTGCACAGGGCTTTGCCGGGGAGCTGTTTTTT
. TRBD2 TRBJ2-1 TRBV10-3 CAIREGVSSYNEQFF TGTGCCATCCGGGAGGGGGTTAGCTCCTACAATGAGCAGTTCTTC
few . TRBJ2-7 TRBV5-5 CASSLTGEAEQYF TGTGCCAGCAGCTTAACAGGGGAGGCCGAGCAGTACTTC
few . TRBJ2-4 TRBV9 CASSVGLADINIQYF TGTGCCAGCAGCGTAGGATTAGCGGATATAAACATTCAGTACTTC